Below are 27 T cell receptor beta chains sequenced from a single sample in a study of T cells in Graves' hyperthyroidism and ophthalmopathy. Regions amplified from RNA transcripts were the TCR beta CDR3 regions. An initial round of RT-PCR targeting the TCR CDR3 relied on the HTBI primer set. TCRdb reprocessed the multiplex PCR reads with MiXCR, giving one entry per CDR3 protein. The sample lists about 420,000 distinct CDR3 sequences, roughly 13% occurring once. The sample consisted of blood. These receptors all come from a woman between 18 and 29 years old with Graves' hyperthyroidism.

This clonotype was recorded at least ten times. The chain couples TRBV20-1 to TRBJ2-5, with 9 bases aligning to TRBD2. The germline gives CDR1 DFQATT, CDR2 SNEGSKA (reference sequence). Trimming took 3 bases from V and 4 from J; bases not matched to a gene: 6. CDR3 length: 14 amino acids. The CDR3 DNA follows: TGCAGTGCTAGCCTGACTAGCGGCGGAGAGACCCAGTACTTC. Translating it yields CSASLTSGGETQYF.

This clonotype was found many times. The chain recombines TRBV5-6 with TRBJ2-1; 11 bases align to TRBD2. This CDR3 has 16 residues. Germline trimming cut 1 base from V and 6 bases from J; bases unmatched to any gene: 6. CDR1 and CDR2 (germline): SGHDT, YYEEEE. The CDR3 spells CASSLSPGTSGNEQFF. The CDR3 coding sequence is TGTGCCAGCAGCTTGAGTCCCGGGACTAGCGGCAATGAGCAGTTCTTC. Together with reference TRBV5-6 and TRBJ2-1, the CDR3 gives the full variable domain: DAGVTQSPTHLIKTRGQQVTLRCSPKSGHDTVSWYQQALGQGPQFIFQYYEEEERQRGNFPDRFSGHQFPNYSSELNVNALLLGDSALYLCASSLSPGTSGNEQFFGPGTRLTVL.

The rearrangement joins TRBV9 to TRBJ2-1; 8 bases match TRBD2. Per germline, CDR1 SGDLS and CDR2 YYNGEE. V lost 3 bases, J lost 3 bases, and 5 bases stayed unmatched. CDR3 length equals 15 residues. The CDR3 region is CASSALAGNYNEQFF. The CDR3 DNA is TGTGCCAGCAGCGCCTTAGCGGGGAACTACAATGAGCAGTTCTTC.

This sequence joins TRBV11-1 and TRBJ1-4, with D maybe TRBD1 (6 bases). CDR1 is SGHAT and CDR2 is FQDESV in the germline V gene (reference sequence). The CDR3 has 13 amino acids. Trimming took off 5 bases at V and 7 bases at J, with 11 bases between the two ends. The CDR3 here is CASSRDRSEKLFF. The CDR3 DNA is TGTGCCAGCAGCCGAGACAGGAGTGAAAAACTGTTTTTT.

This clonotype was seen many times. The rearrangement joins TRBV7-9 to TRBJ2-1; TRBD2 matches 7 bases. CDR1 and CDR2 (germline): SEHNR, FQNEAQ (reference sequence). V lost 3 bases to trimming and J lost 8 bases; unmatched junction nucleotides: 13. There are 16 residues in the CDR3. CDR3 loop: CASSFRSGPLGDEQFF. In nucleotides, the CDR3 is TGTGCCAGCAGCTTCCGTAGCGGGCCTCTTGGAGATGAGCAGTTCTTC.

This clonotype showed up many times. The CDR3 loop is CASSTPGDGTEAFF. CDR3 nucleotide sequence: TGTGCCAGCAGTACCCCGGGGGACGGCACTGAAGCTTTCTTT. The gene calls are TRBV28 and TRBJ1-1; D is perhaps TRBD1 (5 bases). The CDR3 consists of 14 residues. Germline values: CDR1 MDHEN, CDR2 SYDVKM. The V end lost 5 bases, the J end lost 4 bases, and 14 bases lay between the germline ends.

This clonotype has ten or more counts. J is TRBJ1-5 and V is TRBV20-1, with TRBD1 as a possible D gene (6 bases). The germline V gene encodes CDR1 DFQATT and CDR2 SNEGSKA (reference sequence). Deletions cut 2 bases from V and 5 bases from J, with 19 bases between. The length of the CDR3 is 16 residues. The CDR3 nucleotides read TGCAGTGCTAGACCCTTTACAGGGCTGAGGGATCAGCCCCAGCATTTT. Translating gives CSARPFTGLRDQPQHF.

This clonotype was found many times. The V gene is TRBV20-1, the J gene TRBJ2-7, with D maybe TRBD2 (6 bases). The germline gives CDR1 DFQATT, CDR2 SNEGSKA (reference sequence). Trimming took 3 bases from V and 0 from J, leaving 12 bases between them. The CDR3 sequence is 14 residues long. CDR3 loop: CSASGGLSSYEQYF. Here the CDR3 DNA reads TGCAGTGCTAGTGGGGGACTGAGCTCCTACGAGCAGTACTTC.

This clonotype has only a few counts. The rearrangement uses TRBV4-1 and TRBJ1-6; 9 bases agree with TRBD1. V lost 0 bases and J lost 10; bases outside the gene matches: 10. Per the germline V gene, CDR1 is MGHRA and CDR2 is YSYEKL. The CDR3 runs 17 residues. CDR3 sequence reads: CASSQEFSGTGTSPLHF. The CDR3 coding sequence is TGCGCCAGCAGCCAAGAGTTCTCAGGGACAGGGACCTCACCCCTCCACTTT.

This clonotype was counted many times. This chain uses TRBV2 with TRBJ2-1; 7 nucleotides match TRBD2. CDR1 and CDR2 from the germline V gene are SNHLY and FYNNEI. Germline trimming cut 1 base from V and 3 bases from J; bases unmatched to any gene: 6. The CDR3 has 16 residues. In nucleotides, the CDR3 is TGTGCCAGCAGTGAAGTCCCCCGGGAGGTCTACAATGAGCAGTTCTTC. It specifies CASSEVPREVYNEQFF.

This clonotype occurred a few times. The CDR3 bases are TGTGCCAGCATTCAGGGGAGCTCCTATAATTCACCCCTCCACTTT. This encodes CASIQGSSYNSPLHF. The rearrangement links TRBV28 to TRBJ1-6, with TRBD1 as a possible D gene (6 bases). Germline CDR1 is MDHEN and CDR2 is SYDVKM. V dropped 7 bases and J dropped 0 bases, with 10 bases sitting between them. The CDR3 has 15 amino acids. Together with reference TRBV28 and TRBJ1-6, the CDR3 gives the full variable domain: DVKVTQSSRYLVKRTGEKVFLECVQDMDHENMFWYRQDPGLGLRLIYFSYDVKMKEKGDIPEGYSVSREKKERFSLILESASTNQTSMYLCASIQGSSYNSPLHFGNGTRLTVT.

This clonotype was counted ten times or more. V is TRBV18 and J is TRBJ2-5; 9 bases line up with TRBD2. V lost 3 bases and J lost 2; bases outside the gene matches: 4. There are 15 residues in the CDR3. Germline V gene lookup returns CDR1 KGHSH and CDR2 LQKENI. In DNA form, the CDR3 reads TGTGCCAGCTCACCCGGCGGGAGGGTGCAAGAGACCCAGTACTTC. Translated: CASSPGGRVQETQYF.

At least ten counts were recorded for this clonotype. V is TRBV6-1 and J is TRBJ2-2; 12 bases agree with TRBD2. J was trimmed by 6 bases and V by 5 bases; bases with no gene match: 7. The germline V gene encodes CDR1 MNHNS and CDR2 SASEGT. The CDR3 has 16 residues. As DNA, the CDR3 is TGTGCCAGCAGTTCTTGGACTAGCGGGAAGTCCGGGGAGCTGTTTTTT. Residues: CASSSWTSGKSGELFF.

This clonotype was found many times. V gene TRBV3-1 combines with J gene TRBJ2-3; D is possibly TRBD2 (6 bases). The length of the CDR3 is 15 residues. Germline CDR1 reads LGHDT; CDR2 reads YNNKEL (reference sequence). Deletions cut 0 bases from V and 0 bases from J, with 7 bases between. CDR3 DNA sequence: TGTGCCAGCAGCCAAGAGGGGACTAGCACAGATACGCAGTATTTT. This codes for CASSQEGTSTDTQYF.

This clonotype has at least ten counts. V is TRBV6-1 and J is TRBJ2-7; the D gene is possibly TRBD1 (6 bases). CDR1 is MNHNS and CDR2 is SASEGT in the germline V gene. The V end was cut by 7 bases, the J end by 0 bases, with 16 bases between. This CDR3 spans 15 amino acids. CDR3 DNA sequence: TGTGCCAGCACCCGCCCGGGACACAACTCCTACGAGCAGTACTTC. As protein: CASTRPGHNSYEQYF.

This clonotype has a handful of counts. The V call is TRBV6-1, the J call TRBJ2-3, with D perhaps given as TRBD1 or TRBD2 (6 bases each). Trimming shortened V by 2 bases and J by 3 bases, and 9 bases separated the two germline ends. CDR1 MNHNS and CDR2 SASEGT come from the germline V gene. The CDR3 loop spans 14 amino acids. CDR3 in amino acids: CASSETGRTDTQYF. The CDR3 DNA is TGTGCCAGCAGTGAAACAGGGAGGACAGATACGCAGTATTTT.

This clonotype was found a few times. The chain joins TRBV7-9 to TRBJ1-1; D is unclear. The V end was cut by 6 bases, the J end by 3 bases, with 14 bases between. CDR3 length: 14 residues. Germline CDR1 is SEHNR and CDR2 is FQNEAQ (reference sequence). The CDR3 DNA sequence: TGTGCCAGCAGACCAGAAAACCGGGACACTGAAGCTTTCTTT. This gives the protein CASRPENRDTEAFF.

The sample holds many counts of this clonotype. The CDR3 reads CASRTSGQGYTEAFF. The CDR3 DNA sequence: TGTGCCAGCAGAACCTCCGGACAGGGCTACACTGAAGCTTTCTTT. The V call is TRBV28, the J call TRBJ1-1; 8 positions agree with TRBD1. The CDR3 extends over 15 amino acids. V lost 6 bases to trimming and J lost 3 bases; unmatched junction nucleotides: 9. Germline V gene lookup returns CDR1 MDHEN and CDR2 SYDVKM.

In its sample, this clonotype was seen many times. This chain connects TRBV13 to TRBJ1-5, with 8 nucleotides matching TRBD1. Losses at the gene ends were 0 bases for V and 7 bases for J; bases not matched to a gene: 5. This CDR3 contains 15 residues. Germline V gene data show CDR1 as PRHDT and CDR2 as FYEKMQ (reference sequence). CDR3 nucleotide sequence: TGTGCCAGCAGCTTAGGGACAGGGGCGACCCAGCCCCAGCATTTT. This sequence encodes CASSLGTGATQPQHF.

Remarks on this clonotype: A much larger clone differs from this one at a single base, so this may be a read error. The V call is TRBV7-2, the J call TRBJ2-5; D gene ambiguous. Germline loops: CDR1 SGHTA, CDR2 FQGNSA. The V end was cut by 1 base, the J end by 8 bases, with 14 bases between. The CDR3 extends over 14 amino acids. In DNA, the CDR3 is TGTGCCAGCAGCTTAGGTGGCGACCCGCGAACCCAGTACTTC. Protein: CASSLGGDPRTQYF.

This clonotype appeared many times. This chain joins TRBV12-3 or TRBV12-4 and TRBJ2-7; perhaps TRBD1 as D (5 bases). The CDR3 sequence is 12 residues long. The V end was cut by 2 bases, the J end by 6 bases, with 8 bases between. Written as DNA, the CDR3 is TGTGCCAGCAGTTTACAGGGAATCGAGCAGTACTTC. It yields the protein CASSLQGIEQYF.

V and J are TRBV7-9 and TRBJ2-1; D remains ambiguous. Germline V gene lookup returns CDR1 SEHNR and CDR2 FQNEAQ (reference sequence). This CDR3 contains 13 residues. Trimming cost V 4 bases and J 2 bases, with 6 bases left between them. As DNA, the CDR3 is TGTGCCAGCAGCTACTTCCCCTACAATGAGCAGTTCTTC. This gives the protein CASSYFPYNEQFF. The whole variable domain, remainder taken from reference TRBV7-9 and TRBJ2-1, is DTGVSQNPRHKITKRGQNVTFRCDPISEHNRLYWYRQTLGQGPEFLTYFQNEAQLEKSRLLSDRFSAERPKGSFSTLEIQRTEQGDSAMYLCASSYFPYNEQFFGPGTRLTVL.

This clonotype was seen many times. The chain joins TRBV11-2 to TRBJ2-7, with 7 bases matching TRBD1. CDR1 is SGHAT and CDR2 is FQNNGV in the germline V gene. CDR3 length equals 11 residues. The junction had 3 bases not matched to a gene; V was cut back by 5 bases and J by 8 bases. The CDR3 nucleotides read TGTGCCAGCAGCCTGGGACAGAAGCAGTACTTC. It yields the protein CASSLGQKQYF.

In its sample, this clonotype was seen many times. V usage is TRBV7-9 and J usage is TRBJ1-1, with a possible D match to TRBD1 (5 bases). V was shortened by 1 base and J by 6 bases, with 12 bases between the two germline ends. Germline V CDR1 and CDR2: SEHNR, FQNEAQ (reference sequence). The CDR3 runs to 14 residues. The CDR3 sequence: CASSLGGAMPEAFF. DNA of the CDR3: TGTGCCAGCAGCTTAGGCGGGGCGATGCCTGAAGCTTTCTTT.

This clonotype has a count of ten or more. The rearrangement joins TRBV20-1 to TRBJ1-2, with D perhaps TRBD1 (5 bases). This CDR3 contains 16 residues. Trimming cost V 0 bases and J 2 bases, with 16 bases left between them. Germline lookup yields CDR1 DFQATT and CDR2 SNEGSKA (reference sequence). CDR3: CSARDSPGGINYGYTF. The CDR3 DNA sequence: TGCAGTGCTAGAGATTCGCCCGGGGGAATAAACTATGGCTACACCTTC.

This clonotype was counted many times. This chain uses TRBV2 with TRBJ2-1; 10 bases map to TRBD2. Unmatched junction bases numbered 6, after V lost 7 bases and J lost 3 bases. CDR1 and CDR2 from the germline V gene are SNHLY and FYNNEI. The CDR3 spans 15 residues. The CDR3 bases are TGTGCCAGCATTAGAGTAGCGGGAGGCTACAATGAGCAGTTCTTC. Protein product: CASIRVAGGYNEQFF.

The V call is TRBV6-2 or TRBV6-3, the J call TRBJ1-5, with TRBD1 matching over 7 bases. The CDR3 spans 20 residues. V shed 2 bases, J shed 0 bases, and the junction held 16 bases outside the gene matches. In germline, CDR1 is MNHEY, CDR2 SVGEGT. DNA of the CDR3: TGTGCCAGCAGTTACGCAAGAAGAACAGGGGTCGGGGATAGCAATCAGCCCCAGCATTTT. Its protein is CASSYARRTGVGDSNQPQHF.